This T cell receptor beta chain comes out of a study of breast tumors, draining lymph nodes, adjacent tissues. Using its own MiXCR run on the multiplex PCR reads, TCRdb lists one record per CDR3 protein. The top ten hold 1.1% to 1.5% of the sample, which has about 230,000 distinct CDR3 sequences, approximately 31% seen once. Samples came from axillary lymph nodes draining the breast cancer. About this clonotype: A read error may account for a junction end that differs from germline.

Germline V gives CDR1 SEHNR, CDR2 FQNEAQ (reference sequence). There are 14 residues in the CDR3. The TCR sequence derives from a female donor with breast cancer. Some clones in this sample may be carry-over from other donors' samples. Sequencing input: axillary lymph node tissue. The V gene is TRBV7-9, the J gene TRBJ1-6, with 7 bases lining up with TRBD1. The CDR3 loop reads CASGRDRDNSPVHF. Written as DNA, the CDR3 is TGTGCCAGCGGCCGGGACAGAGATAATTCACCCGTCCACTTT.